This TCR beta chain emerged from a study of shared clonotypes between healthy human individuals. Assay runs were performed at deep level. Clones were read by immunoSEQ multiplex PCR, and TCRdb kept only the in-frame ones, dropping some. The repertoire holds more than 1.2 million clones, with less than 99% as singletons. Trimming removed 3 bases from V and 5 bases from J, with 23 bases in between. The CDR3 length is 17 residues. CDR1 and CDR2 from the germline V gene are SGDLS and YYNGEE. In this sample, this clone turned up once. Its antigen is currently unknown. Findings and caveats of the study: The study found about 5% of naive CD4 clonotypes shared across a handful of donors.

The source is a man aged 25-40 years in good health. Sequenced material: naive CD4+ T cells sorted from blood. The subset denotes: CD45RA+ positively selected. The V call is TRBV9, the J call TRBJ1-2; D unresolved. CDR3 protein: CASSGSIRGDGTYGYTF. The CDR3 DNA sequence: TGTGCCAGCAGCGGCTCGATTAGAGGAGACGGCACTTATGGCTACACCTTC.